This T cell receptor (beta chain) is from a study of blood T cell repertoires in COVID-19. The V end was cut by 3 bases, the J end by 4 bases, with 8 bases between. The CDR3 contains 13 residues. Germline loops: CDR1 SGHTA, CDR2 FQGTGA. Sequencing used immunoSEQ multiplex PCR; TCRdb keeps in-frame clones, though not all of them. The sample lists fewer than 200,000 clones, almost 85% occurring once. Sequenced material: peripheral blood. The V call is TRBV7-3, the J call TRBJ2-3; D uncertain. The sequence was collected from a man aged 35 to 55 who had recovered from COVID-19. The CDR3 here is CASSFQPADTQYF. The DNA of the CDR3 is TGTGCCAGCAGCTTCCAACCGGCAGATACGCAGTATTTT.